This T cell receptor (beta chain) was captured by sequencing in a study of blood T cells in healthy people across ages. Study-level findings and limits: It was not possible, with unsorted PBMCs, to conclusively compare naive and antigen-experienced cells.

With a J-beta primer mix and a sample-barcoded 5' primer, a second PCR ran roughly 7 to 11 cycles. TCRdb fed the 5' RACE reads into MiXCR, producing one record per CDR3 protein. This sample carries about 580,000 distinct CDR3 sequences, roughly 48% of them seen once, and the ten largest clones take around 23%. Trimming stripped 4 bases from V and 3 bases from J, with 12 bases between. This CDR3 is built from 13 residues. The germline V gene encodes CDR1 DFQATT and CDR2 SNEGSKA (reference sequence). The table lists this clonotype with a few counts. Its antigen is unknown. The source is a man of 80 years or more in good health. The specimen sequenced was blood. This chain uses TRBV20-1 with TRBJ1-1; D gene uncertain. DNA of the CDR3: TGCAGTGCTAATCGGAACCTCGACACTGAAGCTTTCTTT. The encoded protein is CSANRNLDTEAFF.